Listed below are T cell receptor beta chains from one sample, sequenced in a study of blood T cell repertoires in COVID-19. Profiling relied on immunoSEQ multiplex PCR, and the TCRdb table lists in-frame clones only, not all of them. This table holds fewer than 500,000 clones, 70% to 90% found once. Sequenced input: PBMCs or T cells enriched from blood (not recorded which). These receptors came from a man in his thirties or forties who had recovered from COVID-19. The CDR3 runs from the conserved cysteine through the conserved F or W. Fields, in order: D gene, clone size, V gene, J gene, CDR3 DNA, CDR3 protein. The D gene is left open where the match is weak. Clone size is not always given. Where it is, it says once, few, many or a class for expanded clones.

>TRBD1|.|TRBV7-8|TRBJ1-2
TGTGCCAGCAGCTTATCAGGGACAGCCTATGGCTACACCTTC
CASSLSGTAYGYTF
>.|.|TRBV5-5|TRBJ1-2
TGTGCCAGCAGCTTAAACAGGGAGGGCTACACCTTC
CASSLNREGYTF
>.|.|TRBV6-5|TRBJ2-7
TGTGCCAGCAGTCCCTCTTCCTACTCCTACGAGCAGTACTTC
CASSPSSYSYEQYF
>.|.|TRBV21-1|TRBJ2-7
TGTGCCAGCAGCACTATGACTAGCGGGGCCTACGAGCAGTACTTC
CASSTMTSGAYEQYF
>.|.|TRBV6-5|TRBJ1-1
TGTGCCAGCAGTTATGGACAGATGAACACTGAAGCTTTCTTT
CASSYGQMNTEAFF
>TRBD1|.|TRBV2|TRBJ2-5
TGTGCCAGCAGGCCCACAGGGGGCCTTGAGACCCAGTACTTC
CASRPTGGLETQYF
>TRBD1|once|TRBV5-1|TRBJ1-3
TGCGCCAGCAGCTTGTCAGGGGGCGCTGGAAACACCATATATTTT
CASSLSGGAGNTIYF
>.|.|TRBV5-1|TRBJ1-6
TGCGCCAGCAGCTTGGACAGCCCATATAATTCACCCCTCCACTTT
CASSLDSPYNSPLHF
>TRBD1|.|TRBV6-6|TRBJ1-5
TGTGCCAGCAGTGGCCAGGGGGCGCTGATCAATCAGCCCCAGCATTTT
CASSGQGALINQPQHF
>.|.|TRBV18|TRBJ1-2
TGTGCCAGCTCAGCCCGGCGACAGGACTACACCTTC
CASSARRQDYTF
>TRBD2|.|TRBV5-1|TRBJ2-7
TGCGCCAGCAGCTTGGTGGGGGGGACTTACGAGCAGTACTTC
CASSLVGGTYEQYF
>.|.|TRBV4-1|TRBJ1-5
TGCGCCAGCAGCCAAGAGGCCGTTCAGCCCCAGCATTTT
CASSQEAVQPQHF
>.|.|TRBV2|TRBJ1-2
TGTGCCAGCAGTGAATTAGGGGGCTATGGCTACACCTTC
CASSELGGYGYTF
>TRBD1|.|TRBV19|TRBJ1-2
TGTGCCAGTAGAAAGACAGGGGCTTATGGCTACACCTTC
CASRKTGAYGYTF
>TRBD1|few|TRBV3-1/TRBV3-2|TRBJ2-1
TGTGCCAGCAGCCGGGACAGAGAAATCCTAAGCTCCTACAATGAGCAGTTCTTC
CASSRDREILSSYNEQFF
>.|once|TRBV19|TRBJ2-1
TGTGCCAGTCGACAGGAACCCTACAATGAGCAGTTCTTC
CASRQEPYNEQFF
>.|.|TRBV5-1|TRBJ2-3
TGCGCCAGCAGCTTGGTCCGCGGGGCAGATACGCAGTATTTT
CASSLVRGADTQYF
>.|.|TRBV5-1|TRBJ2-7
TGCGCCAGCAGCCCGAGGACAGATACACCATACGAGCAGTACTTC
CASSPRTDTPYEQYF
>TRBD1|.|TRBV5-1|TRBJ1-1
TGCGCCAGCAGCTTGGAGGGACAGGGGGCCTCTGAAGCTTTCTTT
CASSLEGQGASEAFF
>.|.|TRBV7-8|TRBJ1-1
TGTGCCAGCAAGCTAGGACAAAACACTGAAGCTTTCTTT
CASKLGQNTEAFF
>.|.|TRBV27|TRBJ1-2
TGTGCCAGCAGTCTGACAGGACCAAGCTATGGCTACACCTTC
CASSLTGPSYGYTF
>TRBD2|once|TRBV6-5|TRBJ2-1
TGTGCCAGCAGTCCCAGGGGACTAGCGGGGGATGAGCAGTTCTTC
CASSPRGLAGDEQFF
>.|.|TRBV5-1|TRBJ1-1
TGCGCCAGCAGCACAGGGTGGGGATGGGACACTGAAGCTTTCTTT
CASSTGWGWDTEAFF
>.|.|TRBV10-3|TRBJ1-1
TGTGCCATCAGTGATGTCGGTACAGCGGGCACTGAAGCTTTCTTT
CAISDVGTAGTEAFF
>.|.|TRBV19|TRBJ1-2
TGTGCCAGTAGTAATCCCCCAGGGAAAGGCTATGGCTACACCTTC
CASSNPPGKGYGYTF
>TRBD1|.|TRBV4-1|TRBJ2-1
TGCGCCAGCAGCCAAGCACGGGACAGGTACAATGAGCAGTTCTTC
CASSQARDRYNEQFF
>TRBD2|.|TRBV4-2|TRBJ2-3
TGTGCCAGCAGCCAAGATCCGGCTAGCGGGGGGGCGGTAGATACGCAGTATTTT
CASSQDPASGGAVDTQYF
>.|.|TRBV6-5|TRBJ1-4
TGTGCCACTCGTCCGGGAACTAATGAAAAACTGTTTTTT
CATRPGTNEKLFF
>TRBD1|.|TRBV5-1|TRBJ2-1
TGCGCCAGCAGCCGGGACAGGGGTAGTGAGCAGTTCTTC
CASSRDRGSEQFF
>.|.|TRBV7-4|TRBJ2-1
TGTGCCAGCATCCGTCGGGGGATATCCTACAATGAGCAGTTCTTC
CASIRRGISYNEQFF
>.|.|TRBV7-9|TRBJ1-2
TGTGCCAGCAGTCTCTCTACCCAACAGGTTTCCAGCTATGGCTACACCTTC
CASSLSTQQVSSYGYTF
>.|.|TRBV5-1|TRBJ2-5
TGCGCCAGCAGAACAACCCAAGAGACCCAGTACTTC
CASRTTQETQYF
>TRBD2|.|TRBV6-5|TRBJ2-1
TGTGCCAGCACGGGGGGTTTAGAATACAATGAGCAGTTCTTC
CASTGGLEYNEQFF
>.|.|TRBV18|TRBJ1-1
TGTGCCAGCTCACCAATGGGCACGAACACTGAAGCTTTCTTT
CASSPMGTNTEAFF
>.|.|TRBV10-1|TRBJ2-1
TGCGCCAGCAGTGAGCTAACTAGGAATGAGCAGTTCTTC
CASSELTRNEQFF